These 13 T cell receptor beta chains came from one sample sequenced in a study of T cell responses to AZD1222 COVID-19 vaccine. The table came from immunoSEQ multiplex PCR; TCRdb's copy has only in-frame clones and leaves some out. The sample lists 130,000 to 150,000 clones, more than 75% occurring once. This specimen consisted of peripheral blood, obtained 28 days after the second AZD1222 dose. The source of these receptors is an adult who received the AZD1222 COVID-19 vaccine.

The CDR3 loop is CASSEAEGVEAFF. DNA of the CDR3: TGTGCCAGCAGTGAAGCTGAGGGAGTTGAAGCTTTCTTT. The chain uses TRBV6-1 and TRBJ1-1; D remains unclear. Germline lookup yields CDR1 MNHNS and CDR2 SASEGT. The CDR3 runs 13 residues. Trimming took off 0 bases at V and 7 bases at J, with 9 bases between the two ends.

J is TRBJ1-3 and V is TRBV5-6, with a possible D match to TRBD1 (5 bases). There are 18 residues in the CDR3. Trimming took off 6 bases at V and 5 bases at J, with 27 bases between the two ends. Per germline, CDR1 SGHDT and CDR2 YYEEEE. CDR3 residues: CASIPTTQGHGGRNTIYF. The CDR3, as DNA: TGTGCCAGCATCCCGACGACCCAGGGTCATGGGGGAAGAAACACCATATATTTT.

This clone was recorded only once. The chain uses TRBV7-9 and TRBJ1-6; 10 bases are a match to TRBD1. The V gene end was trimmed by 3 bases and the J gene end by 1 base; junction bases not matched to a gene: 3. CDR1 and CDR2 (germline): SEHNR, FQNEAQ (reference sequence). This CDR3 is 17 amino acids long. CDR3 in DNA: TGTGCCAGCAGCTTTTGGACAGGGGGTTCCTATAATTCACCCCTCCACTTT. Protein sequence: CASSFWTGGSYNSPLHF.

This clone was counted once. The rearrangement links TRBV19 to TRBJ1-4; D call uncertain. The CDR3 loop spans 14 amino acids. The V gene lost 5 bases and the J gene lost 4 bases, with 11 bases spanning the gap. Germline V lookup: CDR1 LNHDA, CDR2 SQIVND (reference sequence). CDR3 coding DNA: TGTGCCAGTAGTGAGGACGGTAATAATGAAAAACTGTTTTTT. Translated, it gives CASSEDGNNEKLFF.

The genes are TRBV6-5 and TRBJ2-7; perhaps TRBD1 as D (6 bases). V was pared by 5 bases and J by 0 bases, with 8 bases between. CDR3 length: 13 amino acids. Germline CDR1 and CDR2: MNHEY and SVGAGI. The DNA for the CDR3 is TGTGCCAGCAGTCCGGACAGCTCCTACGAGCAGTACTTC. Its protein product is CASSPDSSYEQYF.

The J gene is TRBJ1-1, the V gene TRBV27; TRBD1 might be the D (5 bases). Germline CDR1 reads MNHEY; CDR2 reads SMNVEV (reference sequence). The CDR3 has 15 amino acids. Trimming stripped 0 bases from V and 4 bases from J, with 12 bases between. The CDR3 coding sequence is TGTGCCAGCAGTTTATCGGGACGGTCGGGCACTGAAGCTTTCTTT. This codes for CASSLSGRSGTEAFF.

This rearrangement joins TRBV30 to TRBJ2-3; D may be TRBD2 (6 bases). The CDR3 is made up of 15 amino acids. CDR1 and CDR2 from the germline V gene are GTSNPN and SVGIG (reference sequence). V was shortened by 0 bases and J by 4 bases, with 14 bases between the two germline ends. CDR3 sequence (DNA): TGTGCCTGGAGTGTCGGGGGTATGGCTGCAGATACGCAGTATTTT. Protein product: CAWSVGGMAADTQYF.

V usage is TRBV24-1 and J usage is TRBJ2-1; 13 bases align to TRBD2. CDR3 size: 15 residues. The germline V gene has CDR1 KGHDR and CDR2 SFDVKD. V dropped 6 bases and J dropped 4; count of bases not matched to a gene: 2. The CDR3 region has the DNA TGTGCCACCAGTAAGGGACTAGCGGGGTACAATGAGCAGTTCTTC. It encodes CATSKGLAGYNEQFF.

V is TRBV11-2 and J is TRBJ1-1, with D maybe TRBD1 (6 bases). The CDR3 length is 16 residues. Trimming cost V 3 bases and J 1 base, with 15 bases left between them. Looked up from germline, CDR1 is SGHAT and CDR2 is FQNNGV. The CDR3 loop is CASSFRGGSWNTEAFF. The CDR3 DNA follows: TGTGCCAGCAGCTTTAGGGGGGGCTCATGGAACACTGAAGCTTTCTTT.

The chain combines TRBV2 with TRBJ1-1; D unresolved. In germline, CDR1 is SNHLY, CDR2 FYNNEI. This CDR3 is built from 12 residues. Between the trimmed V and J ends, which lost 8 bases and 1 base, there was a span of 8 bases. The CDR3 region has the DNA TGTGCCAGCGGCCGGACGAACACTGAAGCTTTCTTT. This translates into CASGRTNTEAFF.

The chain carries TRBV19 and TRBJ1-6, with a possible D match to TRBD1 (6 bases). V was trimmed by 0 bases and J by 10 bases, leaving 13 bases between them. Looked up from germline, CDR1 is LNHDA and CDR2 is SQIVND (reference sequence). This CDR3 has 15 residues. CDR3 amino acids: CASSIEGARGSPLHF. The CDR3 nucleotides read TGTGCCAGTAGTATAGAGGGGGCGCGGGGCTCACCCCTCCACTTT. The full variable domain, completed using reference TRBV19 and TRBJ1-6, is DGGITQSPKYLFRKEGQNVTLSCEQNLNHDAMYWYRQDPGQGLRLIYYSQIVNDFQKGDIAEGYSVSREKKESFPLTVTSAQKNPTAFYLCASSIEGARGSPLHFGNGTRLTVT.

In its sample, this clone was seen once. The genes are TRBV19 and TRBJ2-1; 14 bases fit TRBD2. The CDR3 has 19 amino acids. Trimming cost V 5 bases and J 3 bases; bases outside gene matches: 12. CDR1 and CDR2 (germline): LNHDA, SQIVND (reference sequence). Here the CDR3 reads CASSPRLAGGPRLYNEQFF. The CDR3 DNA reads TGTGCCAGTAGTCCCCGACTAGCGGGGGGGCCGAGGCTCTACAATGAGCAGTTCTTC.

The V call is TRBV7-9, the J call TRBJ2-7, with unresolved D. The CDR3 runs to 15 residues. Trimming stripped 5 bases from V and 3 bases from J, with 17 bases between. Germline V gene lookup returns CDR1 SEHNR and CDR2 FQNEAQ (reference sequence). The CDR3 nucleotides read TGTGCCAGCAGCGCGCCCAACTCGGACGGCTACGAGCAGTACTTC. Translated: CASSAPNSDGYEQYF.